This TCR beta chain was captured by sequencing in a study of Ad26.COV2.S vaccination and SARS-CoV-2 variants. Repertoires were generated with immunoSEQ multiplex PCR, while TCRdb's copy carries only in-frame clones and drops some. The data show 400,000 to 450,000 clones, 90% seen once. Sample treatment: around 19 received Ad26.COV2.S at low or high dose, single or two shots; 5 received placebo; per-sample allocation not given. Each sample was drawn 63 days after the first injection (of vaccine or placebo). V was shortened by 9 bases and J by 1 base, with 6 bases between the two germline ends. The CDR3 spans 11 residues. Germline-derived CDR1 and CDR2 are MDHEN and SYDVKM. Study-wide findings and caveats: People given the vaccine had a wider spike-specific TCR breadth than placebo recipients did.

A note on this clone: Its antigen is currently unknown.

This specimen consisted of peripheral blood, obtained in a trial of Ad26.COV2.S vaccine versus placebo. The chain has TRBV28 and TRBJ2-5, with D tentatively TRBD1 (5 bases). This receptor was taken from a person aged 18-65 years who received the Ad26.COV2.S COVID-19 vaccine or a placebo. The CDR3 protein is CARQGQETQYF. CDR3 DNA: TGTGCCAGGCAGGGCCAAGAGACCCAGTACTTC. The variable domain in full, with the rest retrieved from reference TRBV28 and TRBJ2-5, is DVKVTQSSRYLVKRTGEKVFLECVQDMDHENMFWYRQDPGLGLRLIYFSYDVKMKEKGDIPEGYSVSREKKERFSLILESASTNQTSMYLCARQGQETQYFGPGTRLLVL.